This T cell receptor (beta chain) was captured by sequencing in a study of T-cell memory formation after mild COVID-19. Looking at the study overall: Largely, the TCR clusters proved donor specific.

Overall study findings and caveats: Memory cells collected pre-infection included some clones that later responded, suggesting cross-reactive memory joined.

Notes on this clonotype: Antigen specificity is unknown.

CDR1 is LGHNA and CDR2 is YNFKEQ in the germline V gene. The ends were cut back, 0 bases at V and 5 bases at J, with 14 bases in the middle. This CDR3 comprises 15 residues. UMIs and sample barcodes were carried by the TCR alpha and TCR beta cDNA libraries that 5'RACE produced using constant-segment primers. TCRdb processed the 5' RACE reads anew with MiXCR; each CDR3 protein has one entry. The sample contains roughly 400,000 distinct CDR3 sequences, 24% of which appear only once. The V and J genes are TRBV4-2 and TRBJ2-7; possibly TRBD2 for D (6 bases). Sequencing was carried out using PBMCs or a T cell subset sorted from them (not recorded which). This receptor was obtained from an adult woman who had mild COVID-19 (a few samples of this study predate the infection). Cell type and time point are not known. The CDR3 coding sequence is TGTGCCAGCAGCCAAGATTGGGGGGAGAGGAACGAGCAGTACTTC. Translated: CASSQDWGERNEQYF.